The clone carrying this TCR beta chain was seen a handful of times. Its antigen is not known. The data were obtained in a study of blood T cells in healthy people across ages. Study results and caveats: Unsorted PBMCs prevented conclusive naive versus antigen-experienced comparison.

Through a sample-barcoded 5' primer and a J-beta primer mix, a second PCR was run for about 6 to 12 cycles. Via MiXCR, TCRdb re-called the 5' RACE reads, giving one row per CDR3 protein. The sample has 1.5 million or so distinct CDR3 sequences, approximately 43% seen once. This CDR3 has 15 amino acids. CDR1 SGHVS and CDR2 FQNEAQ come from the germline V gene. V dropped 1 base and J dropped 3; count of bases not matched to a gene: 6. The specimen sequenced was blood. This TCR was recovered from a woman aged 18-29 years in good health. The chain is built from TRBV7-8 and TRBJ2-7, with 7 bases that match TRBD1. The CDR3 sequence: CASSLVVGGYYEQYF. DNA for the CDR3: TGTGCCAGCAGCTTAGTGGTAGGGGGCTACTACGAGCAGTACTTC.